The clone carrying this TCR beta chain came up many times. The antigen is unknown. CDR1 and CDR2 (germline): KGHSH, LQKENI. V was clipped by 0 bases and J by 7 bases, with 13 bases between them. The CDR3 is 15 residues long. The data were taken from a study of T cells in Graves' hyperthyroidism and ophthalmopathy. Study-level background: Peripheral blood was obtained at initial diagnosis, preceding any treatment. Study outcomes and limitations: Before onset, ophthalmopathy was predicted by the model a median around 6.5 months earlier.

Ophthalmopathy patients had moderate-to-severe active disease, CAS ≥3, NOSPECS ≥4, and disease duration under 3 months. TCR beta CDR3 region amplification was performed from RNA transcripts. TCR CDR3 regions were first amplified by RT-PCR with HTBI primers. TCRdb processed the multiplex PCR reads anew with MiXCR; each CDR3 protein has one entry. The data hold a few hundred thousand distinct CDR3 sequences, with more than 12% observed a single time. The chain employs TRBV18 and TRBJ2-1; weak D call: TRBD2 (6 bases). This TCR was recovered from a woman in her twenties or thirties with Graves' ophthalmopathy. Sequencing was carried out using blood. The CDR3 region is CASSPPGGGGNEQFF. The CDR3 coding sequence is TGTGCCAGCTCACCACCGGGGGGTGGGGGAAATGAGCAGTTCTTC.